These 9 T cell receptor beta chains were sequenced from one sample in a study of T cell responses to AZD1222 COVID-19 vaccine. Sequencing was performed with immunoSEQ multiplex PCR; in TCRdb, only in-frame clones are kept and a portion is missing. The sample carries about 120,000 clones, approximately 88% recorded once. The sequences come from peripheral blood, collected 28 days after the second AZD1222 dose. The receptors shown here come from an adult who received the AZD1222 COVID-19 vaccine.

This rearrangement joins TRBV7-9 to TRBJ1-6; D possibly corresponds to TRBD1 (5 bases). With 3 bases removed from V and 9 bases from J, the gap between germline ends came to 12 bases. Germline lookup yields CDR1 SEHNR and CDR2 FQNEAQ (reference sequence). The CDR3 runs 14 residues. CDR3 sequence reads: CASSFATVVSPLHF. Here the CDR3 DNA reads TGTGCCAGCAGCTTTGCGACAGTAGTTTCACCCCTCCACTTT.

The V gene is TRBV28, the J gene TRBJ1-5; 11 nucleotides match TRBD1. The CDR3 runs 15 residues. After removal of 2 bases from V and 7 bases from J, the junction contained 4 bases not matched to a gene. Germline lookup yields CDR1 MDHEN and CDR2 SYDVKM. The chain's CDR3 is CASSLGQGARQPQHF. The CDR3 region has the DNA TGTGCCAGCAGTTTAGGACAGGGGGCGAGACAGCCCCAGCATTTT.

The chain employs TRBV29-1 and TRBJ2-1; D is ambiguous. This CDR3 contains 10 residues. Trimming stripped 4 bases from V and 8 bases from J, with 6 bases between. CDR1 and CDR2 from the germline V gene are SQVTM and ANQGSEA. The CDR3 coding sequence is TGCAGCGTTGTTGGCTATGAGCAGTTCTTC. Its translation is CSVVGYEQFF.

The CDR3 here is CASGPGLAGAETQYF. For the CDR3, the DNA is TGTGCTAGTGGACCGGGACTAGCGGGGGCCGAGACCCAGTACTTC. The chain is built from TRBV12-5 and TRBJ2-5; 14 bases match TRBD2. The CDR3 sequence is 15 residues long. Germline V gives CDR1 LGHNT, CDR2 FRNRAP. The ends lost 6 bases at V and 5 bases at J; junction bases unmatched: 5.

The chain carries TRBV7-2 and TRBJ2-3; 12 bases are shared with TRBD2. The CDR3 is 15 amino acids. CDR1 is SGHTA and CDR2 is FQGNSA in the germline V gene. V lost 6 bases to trimming and J lost 4 bases; unmatched junction nucleotides: 5. The CDR3 DNA sequence: TGTGCCAGCAGGGAGGGACTAGCGGGTGCAGATACGCAGTATTTT. Protein sequence: CASREGLAGADTQYF.

This rearrangement joins TRBV21-1 to TRBJ2-5; TRBD1 was called by the table and not checked on the DNA. TRBV21-1 corresponds to a pseudogene. This CDR3 is 16 amino acids long. CDR3 nucleotide sequence: TGTGCCAGCAGCACTAGACGGGACAGGACCCAAGAGACCCAGTACTTC. This codes for CASSTRRDRTQETQYF.

This rearrangement joins TRBV11-2 to TRBJ2-5; D is unresolved. Germline loops: CDR1 SGHAT, CDR2 FQNNGV. V lost 3 bases and J 3 bases, leaving 2 bases between the germline ends. The CDR3 is 11 residues long. The CDR3 DNA reads as TGTGCCAGCAGCTTGAAAGAGACCCAGTACTTC. Amino acids: CASSLKETQYF.

The rearrangement links TRBV13 to TRBJ1-1; D is undetermined. Germline V gives CDR1 PRHDT, CDR2 FYEKMQ (reference sequence). The CDR3 loop spans 13 amino acids. V was shortened by 5 bases and J by 1 base, with 8 bases between the two germline ends. The CDR3 DNA reads as TGTGCCAGCAGCGTACCGGGGAACACTGAAGCTTTCTTT. Protein product: CASSVPGNTEAFF.

The chain combines TRBV5-1 with TRBJ2-5; TRBD2 matches 10 bases. The CDR3 has 16 amino acids. The J segment lost 2 bases and the V segment lost 0 bases, leaving 4 bases of the junction unmatched. The germline V gene has CDR1 SGHRS and CDR2 YFSETQ. In DNA, the CDR3 is TGCGCCAGCAGCTTGGTTGGTAGCGGGGGGCAAGAGACCCAGTACTTC. It is translated as CASSLVGSGGQETQYF.